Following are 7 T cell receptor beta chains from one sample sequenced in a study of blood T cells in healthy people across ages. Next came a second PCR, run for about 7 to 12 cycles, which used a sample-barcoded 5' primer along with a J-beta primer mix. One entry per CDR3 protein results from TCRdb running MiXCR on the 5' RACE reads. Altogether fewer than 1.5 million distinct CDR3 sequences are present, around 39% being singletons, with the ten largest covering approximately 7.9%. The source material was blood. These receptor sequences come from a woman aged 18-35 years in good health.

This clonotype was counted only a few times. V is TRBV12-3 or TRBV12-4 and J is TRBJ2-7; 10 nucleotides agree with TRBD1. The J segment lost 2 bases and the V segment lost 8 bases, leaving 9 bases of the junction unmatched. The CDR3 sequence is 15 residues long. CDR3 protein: CASGSTGGFTYEQYF. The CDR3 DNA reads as TGTGCCAGCGGATCGACAGGGGGCTTCACCTACGAGCAGTACTTC.

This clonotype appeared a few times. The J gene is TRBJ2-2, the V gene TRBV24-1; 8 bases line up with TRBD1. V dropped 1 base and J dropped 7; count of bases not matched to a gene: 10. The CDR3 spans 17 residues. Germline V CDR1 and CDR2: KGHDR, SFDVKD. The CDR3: CATSDLRTGKDGGELFF. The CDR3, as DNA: TGTGCCACCAGTGATTTAAGGACAGGGAAGGATGGCGGGGAGCTGTTTTTT.

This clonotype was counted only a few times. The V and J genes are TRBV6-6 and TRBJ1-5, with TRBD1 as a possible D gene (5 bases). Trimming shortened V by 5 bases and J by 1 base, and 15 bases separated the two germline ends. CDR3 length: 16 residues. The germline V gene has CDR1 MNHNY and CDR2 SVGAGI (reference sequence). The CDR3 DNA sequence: TGTGCCAGCAGTCGAGGGGAGGGGAGCAGCAATCAGCCCCAGCATTTT. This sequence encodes CASSRGEGSSNQPQHF.

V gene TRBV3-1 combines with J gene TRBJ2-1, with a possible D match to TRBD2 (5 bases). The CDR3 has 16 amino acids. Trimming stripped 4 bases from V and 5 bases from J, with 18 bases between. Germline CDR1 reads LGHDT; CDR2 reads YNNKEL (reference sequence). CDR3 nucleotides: TGTGCCAGCAGCCCCGGATCACGGCCGCGGGACAATGAGCAGTTCTTC. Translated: CASSPGSRPRDNEQFF.

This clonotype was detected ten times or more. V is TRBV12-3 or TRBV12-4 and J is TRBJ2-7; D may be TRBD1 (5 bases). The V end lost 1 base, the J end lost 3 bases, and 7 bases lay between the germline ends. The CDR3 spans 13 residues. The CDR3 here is CASSLGQIYEQYF. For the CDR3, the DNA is TGTGCCAGCAGTTTAGGACAGATCTACGAGCAGTACTTC.

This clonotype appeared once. CDR3 in DNA: TGTGCCAGCAGTTTAATCCCCGGACAGGCTAACTATGGCTACACCTTC. It translates to CASSLIPGQANYGYTF. The chain combines TRBV28 with TRBJ1-2, with 7 bases identical to TRBD1. This CDR3 comprises 16 residues. V lost 2 bases, J lost 0 bases, and 6 bases stayed unmatched. CDR1 MDHEN and CDR2 SYDVKM come from the germline V gene.

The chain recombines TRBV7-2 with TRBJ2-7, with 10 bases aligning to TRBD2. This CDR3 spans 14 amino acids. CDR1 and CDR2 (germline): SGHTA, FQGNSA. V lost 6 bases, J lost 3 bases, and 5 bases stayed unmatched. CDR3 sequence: CASSSSGSGYEQYF. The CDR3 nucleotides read TGTGCCAGCAGTTCTAGCGGGAGCGGCTACGAGCAGTACTTC.